These T cell receptor beta chains were read from a single sample in a study of T cell repertoires in cytomegalovirus infection. Which antigens these TCRs recognize remains unknown. TCRdb redid the calling of the reads with MiXCR, one entry per CDR3 protein. Here the sample spans about 890,000 distinct CDR3 sequences, around 30% being singletons. The specimen comprised cultured CD8+ T cells from PBMCs, sampled from culture after CMV antigen stimulation. All receptors come from a human donor in good health (CMV status not recorded). Some clones in this sample may be carry-over from other donors' samples. CDR3s include the opening cysteine and the closing phenylalanine or tryptophan.

V	CDR3
TRBV12-3/TRBV12-4	CASSFSSGAFSYEQYF
TRBV6-1	CASTQDRGSYNEQFF
TRBV6-5	CASSYSGQGARLEVDTQYF
TRBV10-3	CATLFGGNEQFF
TRBV7-2	CASSDRGDGGGKLFF
TRBV10-3	CAISVNRPPTNEKLFF
TRBV7-2	CASSSGTGLWAQHF
TRBV20-1	CSARDGRRGRTDTQYF
TRBV7-6	CASSLTDAGSPLHF
TRBV13	CASSLGTANNEQFF
TRBV4-1	CASSQSTGDGNEQFF
TRBV20-1	CSARTGLWGTDTEAFF
TRBV7-6	CASSLGLNEKLFF
TRBV7-9	CASSRQYGYTF
TRBV5-5	CASSLAQVDWEQFF
TRBV12-3/TRBV12-4	CASSVRQSLVGTEAFF
TRBV7-6	CASRSSGGTYNEQFF